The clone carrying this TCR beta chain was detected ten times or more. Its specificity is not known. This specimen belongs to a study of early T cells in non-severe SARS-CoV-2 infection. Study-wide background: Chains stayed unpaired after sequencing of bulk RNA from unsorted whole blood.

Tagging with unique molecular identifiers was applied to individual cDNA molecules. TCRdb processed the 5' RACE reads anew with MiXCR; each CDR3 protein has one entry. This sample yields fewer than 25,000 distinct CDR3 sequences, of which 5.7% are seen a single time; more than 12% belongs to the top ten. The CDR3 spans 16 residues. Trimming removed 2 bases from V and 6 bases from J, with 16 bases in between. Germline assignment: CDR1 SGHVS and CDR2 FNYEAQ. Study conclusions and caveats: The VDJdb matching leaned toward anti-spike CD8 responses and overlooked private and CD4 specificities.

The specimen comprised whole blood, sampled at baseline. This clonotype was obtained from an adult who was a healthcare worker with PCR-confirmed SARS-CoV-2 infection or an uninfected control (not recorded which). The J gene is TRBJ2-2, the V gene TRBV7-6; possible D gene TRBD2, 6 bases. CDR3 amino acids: CASSLWSTRGAGELFF. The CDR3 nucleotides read TGTGCCAGCAGCTTATGGTCGACTAGAGGGGCCGGGGAGCTGTTTTTT.